The 15 T cell receptor beta chains below all came from one sample that was sequenced in a study of TIL therapy for anti-PD-1-resistant metastatic lung cancer. Time point specified: pre-treatment sample, taken before nivolumab and TIL therapy. Tumor tissue came from excised metastases, mostly pleural nodules or supraclavicular lymph nodes. Sequencing used immunoSEQ v3. TCRdb's copy holds only in-frame clones and misses some; the assay was immunoSEQ multiplex PCR. Here the sample spans about 26,000 clones, about two thirds being singletons. Sequenced here: tumor tissue, sampled at baseline. The receptors derive from a person aged 25 to 79 with non-small cell lung cancer.

The CDR3 coding sequence is TGCGCCAGCATGGACGGCAAGAACACCGGGGAGCTGTTTTTT. Translated: CASMDGKNTGELFF. V gene TRBV5-1 combines with J gene TRBJ2-2; unclear D gene. The germline CDR1 and CDR2 sequences are SGHRS and YFSETQ. Trimming removed 6 bases from V and 1 base from J, with 10 bases in between. The CDR3 is made up of 14 amino acids.

The chain uses TRBV6-1 and TRBJ2-5; D perhaps matches TRBD2 (5 bases). The V gene's germline CDR1 is MNHNS and CDR2 SASEGT. The CDR3 covers 10 residues. Trimming took off 8 bases at V and 5 bases at J, with 6 bases between the two ends. The CDR3 is CASGGETQYF. The CDR3 DNA sequence: TGTGCCAGCGGAGGTGAGACCCAGTACTTC.

The chain employs TRBV28 and TRBJ1-5; D might be TRBD1 (5 bases). In germline, CDR1 is MDHEN, CDR2 SYDVKM. This CDR3 spans 12 amino acids. Trimming removed 6 bases from V and 15 bases from J, with 18 bases in between. The CDR3 loop reads CASSQLSRGWHF. CDR3 bases: TGTGCCAGCAGCCAACTCTCCCGGGGGTGGCATTTT.

The chain has TRBV14 and TRBJ2-3; D gene uncertain. Germline-derived CDR1 and CDR2 are SGHDN and FVKESK. V gave up 4 bases and J gave up 4 bases, with 6 bases separating them. The CDR3 has 12 residues. CDR3 DNA sequence: TGTGCCAGCAGCCCTGGAGCAGATACGCAGTATTTT. Translating it yields CASSPGADTQYF.

The chain links TRBV7-3 to TRBJ2-3; 10 nucleotides match TRBD1. With 4 bases clipped from V and 1 base from J, the junction kept 8 bases outside the gene matches. CDR1 SGHTA and CDR2 FQGTGA come from the germline V gene. This CDR3 is 17 amino acids long. DNA for the CDR3: TGTGCCAGCAGCTCCCTAACCGGGACAGGGGGCACAGATACGCAGTATTTT. Residues: CASSSLTGTGGTDTQYF.

The CDR3 loop is CASSAKQGAHHGEAFF. CDR3 nucleotide sequence: TGTGCCAGCAGCGCAAAACAGGGGGCGCACCACGGTGAAGCTTTCTTT. The chain couples TRBV13 to TRBJ1-1; the match to TRBD1 covers 9 bases. The CDR3 covers 16 residues. CDR1 and CDR2 (germline): PRHDT, FYEKMQ (reference sequence). The V segment lost 5 bases and the J segment 7 bases; nucleotides outside the gene matches: 14.

The V call is TRBV7-2, the J call TRBJ2-5; TRBD2 agrees at 9 bases. The CDR3 spans 14 residues. Germline V CDR1 and CDR2: SGHTA, FQGNSA. V lost 4 bases and J lost 3; bases outside the gene matches: 3. CDR3 protein: CASSYSGGKETQYF. The CDR3, as DNA: TGTGCCAGCAGCTATAGCGGGGGAAAAGAGACCCAGTACTTC.

This chain connects TRBV7-6 to TRBJ2-2; 11 nucleotides match TRBD1. This CDR3 spans 18 amino acids. V dropped 2 bases and J dropped 6; count of bases not matched to a gene: 11. Germline loops: CDR1 SGHVS, CDR2 FNYEAQ. This chain's CDR3 is CASSLTVPGQGVSGELFF. DNA of the CDR3: TGTGCCAGCAGCTTAACCGTCCCGGGACAGGGGGTCTCCGGGGAGCTGTTTTTT. The whole variable domain, filled in from reference TRBV7-6 and TRBJ2-2, reads GAGVSQSPRYKVTKRGQDVALRCDPISGHVSLYWYRQALGQGPEFLTYFNYEAQQDKSGLPNDRFSAERPEGSISTLTIQRTEQRDSAMYRCASSLTVPGQGVSGELFFGEGSRLTVL.

CDR3 coding DNA: TGTGCCAGCTCACCACCTGGGGGCACCGGGGAGCTGTTTTTT. Amino acids: CASSPPGGTGELFF. V gene TRBV18 combines with J gene TRBJ2-2; either TRBD1 or TRBD2 may supply D (5 bases each). Per germline, CDR1 KGHSH and CDR2 LQKENI. V was clipped by 0 bases and J by 4 bases, with 6 bases between them. The CDR3 totals 14 residues.

This clone appeared once. The chain combines TRBV5-1 with TRBJ2-5, with D possibly TRBD2 on 6 matching bases. The V gene lost 2 bases and the J gene lost 2 bases, with 16 bases spanning the gap. In germline, CDR1 is SGHRS, CDR2 YFSETQ. This CDR3 comprises 16 residues. The CDR3 sequence: CASSLTSWITQETQYF. CDR3 nucleotide sequence: TGCGCCAGCAGCTTAACTAGCTGGATAACTCAAGAGACCCAGTACTTC. The variable domain in full, with the rest retrieved from reference TRBV5-1 and TRBJ2-5, is KAGVTQTPRYLIKTRGQQVTLSCSPISGHRSVSWYQQTPGQGLQFLFEYFSETQRNKGNFPGRFSGRQFSNSRSEMNVSTLELGDSALYLCASSLTSWITQETQYFGPGTRLLVL.

This clone was counted between two and nine times. The rearrangement links TRBV9 to TRBJ2-1; 9 bases match TRBD1. V lost 2 bases and J lost 4; bases outside the gene matches: 4. The germline gives CDR1 SGDLS, CDR2 YYNGEE. This CDR3 region has 15 residues. CDR3 DNA: TGTGCCAGCAGCGTCGGGGACAGGGAATACAATGAGCAGTTCTTC. Translated: CASSVGDREYNEQFF.

The chain is built from TRBV7-9 and TRBJ2-7, with TRBD2 matching over 10 bases. The CDR3 has 14 residues. The V and J ends lost 5 bases and 3 bases, in that order; junction bases with no gene match: 4. The germline V gene has CDR1 SEHNR and CDR2 FQNEAQ (reference sequence). The CDR3 coding sequence is TGTGCCAGCAGCACCAGCGGGGGGGACTACGAGCAGTACTTC. Protein: CASSTSGGDYEQYF.

The CDR3 reads CASSPPATNYGYTF. The CDR3 nucleotides read TGTGCCAGCTCACCACCCGCCACTAACTATGGCTACACCTTC. V is TRBV18 and J is TRBJ1-2, with D hard to call. With 0 bases removed from V and 0 bases from J, the gap between germline ends came to 5 bases. The CDR3 spans 14 residues. Germline lookup yields CDR1 KGHSH and CDR2 LQKENI.

The V gene is TRBV5-4, the J gene TRBJ2-5, with a tentative D call TRBD1 (5 bases). CDR1 is SGHNT and CDR2 is YYREEE in the germline V gene (reference sequence). This CDR3 has 15 residues. Trimming took off 4 bases at V and 2 bases at J, with 15 bases between the two ends. CDR3 region: CASSPGRQQQETQYF. The CDR3 DNA sequence: TGTGCCAGCAGCCCGGGTAGACAGCAGCAAGAGACCCAGTACTTC.

This chain uses TRBV10-3 with TRBJ1-2; TRBD1 agrees at 9 bases. CDR1 is ENHRY and CDR2 is SYGVKD in the germline V gene. The CDR3 runs 14 residues. With 3 bases clipped from V and 8 bases from J, the junction kept 7 bases outside the gene matches. The DNA of the CDR3 is TGTGCCATCAGTGAAGCCGGGACAGGGAAAGGCTACACCTTC. This sequence encodes CAISEAGTGKGYTF.